This T cell receptor beta chain was captured in a study of T cell repertoires in cytomegalovirus infection. About the study: Both a matching HLA type and CMV infection were indicated by public TCR beta signatures.

This CDR3 contains 13 residues. The germline CDR1 and CDR2 sequences are LGHNT and FRNRAP. Trimming shortened V by 6 bases and J by 5 bases, and 13 bases separated the two germline ends. This clonotype was seen only a few times. Its specificity is unknown. TCRdb reprocessed the reads with MiXCR, giving one entry per CDR3 protein. The sample consists of about 830,000 distinct CDR3 sequences, approximately 32% of them appearing once. This receptor was identified in a human donor in good health (CMV status not recorded). Some clones in this sample may be carry-over from other donors' samples. Sequenced here: cultured CD8+ T cells from PBMCs, sampled from culture after CMV antigen stimulation. The chain carries TRBV12-5 and TRBJ1-2; D may be TRBD1 (5 bases). The CDR3 region has the DNA TGTGCTAGTGGCCCCCACGGGACTTATGGCTACACCTTC. Translated, it gives CASGPHGTYGYTF.